One and the same sample provided the 7 T cell receptor beta chains below, sequenced in a study of blood T cells in healthy people across ages. A sample-barcoded 5' primer and a J-beta primer mix were used in a second PCR of roughly 7 to 11 cycles. Using its own MiXCR run on the 5' RACE reads, TCRdb lists one record per CDR3 protein. This table holds about 2 million distinct CDR3 sequences, roughly 50% found once. Sequenced sample: blood. These receptors originate from a woman aged 40 to 49 in good health.

The chain employs TRBV12-3 or TRBV12-4 and TRBJ1-2; 8 positions match TRBD1. This CDR3 contains 13 residues. V was clipped by 6 bases and J by 4 bases; unmatched bases: 4. CDR3 loop: CASRPDRGYGYTF. CDR3 nucleotide sequence: TGTGCCAGCAGGCCTGACAGGGGCTATGGCTACACCTTC.

The rearrangement links TRBV7-6 to TRBJ2-3; 7 positions agree with TRBD2. This CDR3 spans 14 amino acids. Germline-derived CDR1 and CDR2 are SGHVS and FNYEAQ. The trim removed 3 bases at V and 6 bases at J, leaving 6 bases unmatched. The CDR3 bases are TGTGCCAGCAGCTTGGATTGGGGGGGGGATACGCAGTATTTT. It is translated as CASSLDWGGDTQYF.

CDR3 region: CASRGVANRFEQYF. The CDR3 DNA is TGTGCCAGCAGGGGGGTGGCGAACCGATTCGAGCAGTACTTC. The V call is TRBV7-9, the J call TRBJ2-5; D assignment may be TRBD1 or TRBD2 (5 bases each). The DNA end is a closer match to TRBJ2-7, so the J assignment may be wrong. CDR3 length equals 14 residues. Germline values: CDR1 SEHNR, CDR2 FQNEAQ (reference sequence).

The chain links TRBV12-3 or TRBV12-4 to TRBJ2-1; 7 bases align to TRBD2. This CDR3 is 14 amino acids long. Trimming at V came to 7 bases and at J to 2 bases, leaving 5 bases not matched to a gene. CDR3 nucleotides: TGTGCCAGCACCTGGGAGGGGCCCTACAATGAGCAGTTCTTC. Translation gives CASTWEGPYNEQFF.

CDR3 sequence reads: CASSPAVHNYGYTF. The CDR3, as DNA: TGTGCCAGCAGTCCAGCCGTACATAACTATGGCTACACCTTC. The chain carries TRBV2 and TRBJ1-2; D not certain. Between the trimmed V and J ends, which lost 5 bases and 1 base, there was a span of 11 bases. Per the germline V gene, CDR1 is SNHLY and CDR2 is FYNNEI. This CDR3 comprises 14 residues.

This rearrangement joins TRBV29-1 to TRBJ2-3, with D tentatively TRBD2 (6 bases). Germline CDR1 and CDR2: SQVTM and ANQGSEA. The CDR3 sequence is 15 residues long. The CDR3 DNA follows: TGCGGTGTTGAAGAGTGGGGAGCTAGCGCAGATACGCAGTATTTT. Its translation is CGVEEWGASADTQYF.

The chain is built from TRBV14 and TRBJ1-2; 7 positions match TRBD1. CDR3 size: 16 residues. Germline V CDR1 and CDR2: SGHDN, FVKESK. Trimming took 0 bases from V and 4 from J; bases not matched to a gene: 8. The CDR3 coding sequence is TGTGCCAGCAGCCAAGATCTAGGGGGCCTCTTCTATGGCTACACCTTC. As protein: CASSQDLGGLFYGYTF.